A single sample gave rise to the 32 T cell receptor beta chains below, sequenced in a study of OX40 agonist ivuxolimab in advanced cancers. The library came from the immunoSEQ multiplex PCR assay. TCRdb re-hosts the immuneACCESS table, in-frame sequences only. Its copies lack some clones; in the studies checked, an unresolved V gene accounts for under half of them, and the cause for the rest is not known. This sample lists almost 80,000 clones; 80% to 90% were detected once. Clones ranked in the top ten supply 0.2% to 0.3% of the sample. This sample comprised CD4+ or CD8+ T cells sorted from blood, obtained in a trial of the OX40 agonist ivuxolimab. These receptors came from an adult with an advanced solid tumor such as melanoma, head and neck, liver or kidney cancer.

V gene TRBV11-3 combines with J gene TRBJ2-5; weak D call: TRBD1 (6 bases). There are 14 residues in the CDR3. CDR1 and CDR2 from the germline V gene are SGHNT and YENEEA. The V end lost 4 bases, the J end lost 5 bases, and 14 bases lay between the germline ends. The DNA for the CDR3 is TGTGCCAGCAGCTCCTTTCAGGGGTTGGAGACCCAGTACTTC. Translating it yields CASSSFQGLETQYF. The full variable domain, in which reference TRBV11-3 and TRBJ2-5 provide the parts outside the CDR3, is EAGVVQSPRYKIIEKKQPVAFWCNPISGHNTLYWYLQNLGQGPELLIRYENEEAVDDSQLPKDRFSAERLKGVDSTLKIQPAELGDSAVYLCASSSFQGLETQYFGPGTRLLVL.

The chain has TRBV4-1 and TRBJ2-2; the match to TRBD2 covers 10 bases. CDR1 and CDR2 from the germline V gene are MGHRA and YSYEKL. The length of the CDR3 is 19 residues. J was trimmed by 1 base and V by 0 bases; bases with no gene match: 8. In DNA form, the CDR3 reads TGCGCCAGCAGCCAAGATTGGCTAGCGGGAGTAGGGAACACCGGGGAGCTGTTTTTT. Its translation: CASSQDWLAGVGNTGELFF.

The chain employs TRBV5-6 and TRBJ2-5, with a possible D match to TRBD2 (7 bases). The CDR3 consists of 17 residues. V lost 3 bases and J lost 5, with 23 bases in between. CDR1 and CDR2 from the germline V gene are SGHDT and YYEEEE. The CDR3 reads CASSSRGASAPIETQYF. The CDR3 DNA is TGTGCCAGCAGCTCACGGGGGGCGTCAGCCCCGATCGAGACCCAGTACTTC.

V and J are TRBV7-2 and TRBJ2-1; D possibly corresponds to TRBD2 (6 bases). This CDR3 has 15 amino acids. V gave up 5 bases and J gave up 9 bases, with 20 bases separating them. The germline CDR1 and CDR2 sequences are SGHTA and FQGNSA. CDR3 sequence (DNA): TGTGCCAGCAGCCTTCCCTGGGCGGGAAGGGGTGAGCAGTTCTTC. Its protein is CASSLPWAGRGEQFF.

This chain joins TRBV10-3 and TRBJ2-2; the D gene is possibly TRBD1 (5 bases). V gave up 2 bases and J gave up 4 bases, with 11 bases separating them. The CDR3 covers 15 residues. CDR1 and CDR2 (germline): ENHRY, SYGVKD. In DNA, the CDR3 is TGTGCCATCAGTGAGCAAGGGGTGGGCACCGGGGAGCTGTTTTTT. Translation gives CAISEQGVGTGELFF.

The CDR3 spells CASSLVTAGDHEQYF. The CDR3 DNA reads as TGTGCCAGCAGCTTAGTTACAGCGGGAGATCACGAGCAGTACTTC. The chain has TRBV13 and TRBJ2-7, with TRBD2 matching over 8 bases. This CDR3 has 15 amino acids. Germline V lookup: CDR1 PRHDT, CDR2 FYEKMQ (reference sequence). J was trimmed by 5 bases and V by 1 base; bases with no gene match: 7.

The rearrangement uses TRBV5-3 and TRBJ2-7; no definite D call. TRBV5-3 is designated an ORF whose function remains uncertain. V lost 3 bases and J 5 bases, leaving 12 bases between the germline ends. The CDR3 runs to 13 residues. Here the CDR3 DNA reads TGTGCCAGAAGCTCCGCAGTCCTCCACGAGCAGTACTTC. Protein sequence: CARSSAVLHEQYF.

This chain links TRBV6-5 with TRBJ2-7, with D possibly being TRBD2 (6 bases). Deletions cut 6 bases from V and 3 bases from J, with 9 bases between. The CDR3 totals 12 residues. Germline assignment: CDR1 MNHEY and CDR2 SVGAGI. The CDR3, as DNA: TGTGCCAGCAGGGCGACTAGCTACGAGCAGTACTTC. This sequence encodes CASRATSYEQYF.

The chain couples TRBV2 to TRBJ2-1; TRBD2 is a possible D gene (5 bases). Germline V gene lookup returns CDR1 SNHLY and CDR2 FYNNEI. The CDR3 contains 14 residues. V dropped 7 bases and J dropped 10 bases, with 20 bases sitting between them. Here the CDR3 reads CASTSGLPDWEQFF. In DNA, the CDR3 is TGTGCCAGCACCTCTGGACTTCCAGATTGGGAGCAGTTCTTC. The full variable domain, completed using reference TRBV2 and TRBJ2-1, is EPEVTQTPSHQVTQMGQEVILRCVPISNHLYFYWYRQILGQKVEFLVSFYNNEISEKSEIFDDQFSVERPDGSNFTLKIRSTKLEDSAMYFCASTSGLPDWEQFFGPGTRLTVL.

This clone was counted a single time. For the CDR3, the DNA is TGTGCCAGCAGGGTTCGAGTGAACACTGAAGCTTTCTTT. As protein: CASRVRVNTEAFF. The rearrangement links TRBV27 to TRBJ1-1; no clear D gene. Trimming took off 6 bases at V and 0 bases at J, with 8 bases between the two ends. In germline, CDR1 is MNHEY, CDR2 SMNVEV (reference sequence). The CDR3 runs 13 residues.

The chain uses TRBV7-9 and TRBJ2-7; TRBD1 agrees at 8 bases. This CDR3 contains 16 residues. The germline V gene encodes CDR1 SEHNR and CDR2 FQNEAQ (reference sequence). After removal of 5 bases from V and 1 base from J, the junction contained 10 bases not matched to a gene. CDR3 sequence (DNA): TGTGCCAGCAGCCCCCCTTACGGACAGGGTTCCTACGAGCAGTACTTC. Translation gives CASSPPYGQGSYEQYF.

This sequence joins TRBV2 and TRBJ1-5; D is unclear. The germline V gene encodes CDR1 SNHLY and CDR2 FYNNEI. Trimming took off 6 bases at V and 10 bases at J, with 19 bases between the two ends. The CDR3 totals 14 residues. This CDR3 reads CASSQQGSYEPQHF. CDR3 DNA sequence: TGTGCCAGCAGCCAACAAGGTTCTTATGAACCCCAGCATTTT. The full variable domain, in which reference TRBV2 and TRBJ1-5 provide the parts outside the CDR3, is EPEVTQTPSHQVTQMGQEVILRCVPISNHLYFYWYRQILGQKVEFLVSFYNNEISEKSEIFDDQFSVERPDGSNFTLKIRSTKLEDSAMYFCASSQQGSYEPQHFGDGTRLSIL.

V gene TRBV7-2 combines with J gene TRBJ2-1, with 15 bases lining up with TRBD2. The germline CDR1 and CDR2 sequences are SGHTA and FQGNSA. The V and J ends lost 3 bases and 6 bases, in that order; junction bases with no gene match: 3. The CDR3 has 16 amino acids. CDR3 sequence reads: CASSFWGLAGGNEQFF. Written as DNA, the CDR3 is TGTGCCAGCAGCTTTTGGGGACTAGCGGGAGGCAATGAGCAGTTCTTC.

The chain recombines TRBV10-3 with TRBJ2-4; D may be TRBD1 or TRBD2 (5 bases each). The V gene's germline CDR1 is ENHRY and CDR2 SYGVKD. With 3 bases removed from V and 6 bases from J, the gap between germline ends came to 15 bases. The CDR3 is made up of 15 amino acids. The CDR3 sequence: CAISEGHREGNIQYF. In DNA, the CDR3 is TGTGCCATCAGTGAAGGACATCGTGAGGGAAACATTCAGTACTTC.

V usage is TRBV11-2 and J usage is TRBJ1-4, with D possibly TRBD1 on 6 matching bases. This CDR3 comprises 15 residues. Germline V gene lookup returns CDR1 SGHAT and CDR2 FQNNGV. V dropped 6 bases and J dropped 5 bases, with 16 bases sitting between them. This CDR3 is CASRGVGGKNEKLFF. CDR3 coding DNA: TGTGCCAGCAGGGGGGTCGGGGGCAAGAATGAAAAACTGTTTTTT.

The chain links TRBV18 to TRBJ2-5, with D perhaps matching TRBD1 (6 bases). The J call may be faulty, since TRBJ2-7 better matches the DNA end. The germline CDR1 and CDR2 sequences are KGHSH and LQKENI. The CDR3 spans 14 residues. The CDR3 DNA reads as TGTGCCAGCTCAGCGGACAGAGAATCCTACGAGCAGTACTTC. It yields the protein CASSADRESYEQYF.

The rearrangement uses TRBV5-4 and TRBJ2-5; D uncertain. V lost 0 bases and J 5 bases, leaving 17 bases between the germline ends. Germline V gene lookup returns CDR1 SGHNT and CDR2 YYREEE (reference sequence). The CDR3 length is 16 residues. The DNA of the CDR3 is TGTGCCAGCAGCTTGGGAGGTCCCCACGTTGGGGAGACCCAGTACTTC. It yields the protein CASSLGGPHVGETQYF. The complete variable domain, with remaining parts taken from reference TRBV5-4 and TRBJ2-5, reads ETGVTQSPTHLIKTRGQQVTLRCSSQSGHNTVSWYQQALGQGPQFIFQYYREEENGRGNFPPRFSGLQFPNYSSELNVNALELDDSALYLCASSLGGPHVGETQYFGPGTRLLVL.

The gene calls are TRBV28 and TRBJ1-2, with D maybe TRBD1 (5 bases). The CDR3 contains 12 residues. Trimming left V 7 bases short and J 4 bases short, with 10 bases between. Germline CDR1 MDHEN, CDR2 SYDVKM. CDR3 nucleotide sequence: TGTGCCAGCACTGACAGCTCCTATGGCTACACCTTC. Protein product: CASTDSSYGYTF.

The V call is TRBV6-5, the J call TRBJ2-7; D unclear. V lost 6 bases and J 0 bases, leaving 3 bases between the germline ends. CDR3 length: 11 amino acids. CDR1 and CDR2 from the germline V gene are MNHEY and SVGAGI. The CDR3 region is CASRSSYEQYF. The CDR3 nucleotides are TGTGCCAGCAGAAGCTCCTACGAGCAGTACTTC.

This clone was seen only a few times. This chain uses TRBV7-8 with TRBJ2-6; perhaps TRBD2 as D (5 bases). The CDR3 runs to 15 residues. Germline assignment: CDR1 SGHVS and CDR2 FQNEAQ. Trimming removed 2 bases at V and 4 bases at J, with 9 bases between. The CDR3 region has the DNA TGTGCCAGCAGCTTATTAGGACTGGGGGCCAACGTCCTGACTTTC. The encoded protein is CASSLLGLGANVLTF.

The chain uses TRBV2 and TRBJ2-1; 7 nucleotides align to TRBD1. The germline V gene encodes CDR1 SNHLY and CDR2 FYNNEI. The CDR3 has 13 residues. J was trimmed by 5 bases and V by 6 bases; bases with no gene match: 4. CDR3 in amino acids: CASRQGFHNEQFF. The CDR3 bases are TGTGCCAGCAGACAGGGGTTCCACAATGAGCAGTTCTTC. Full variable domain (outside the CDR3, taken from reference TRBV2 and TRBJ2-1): EPEVTQTPSHQVTQMGQEVILRCVPISNHLYFYWYRQILGQKVEFLVSFYNNEISEKSEIFDDQFSVERPDGSNFTLKIRSTKLEDSAMYFCASRQGFHNEQFFGPGTRLTVL.

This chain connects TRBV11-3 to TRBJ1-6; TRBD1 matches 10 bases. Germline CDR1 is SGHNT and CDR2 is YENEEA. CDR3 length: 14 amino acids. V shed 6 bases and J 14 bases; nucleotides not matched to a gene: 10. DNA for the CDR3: TGTGCCAGCAGACCCGGGACAGGGGATCTCACCCTCCACTTT. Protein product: CASRPGTGDLTLHF.

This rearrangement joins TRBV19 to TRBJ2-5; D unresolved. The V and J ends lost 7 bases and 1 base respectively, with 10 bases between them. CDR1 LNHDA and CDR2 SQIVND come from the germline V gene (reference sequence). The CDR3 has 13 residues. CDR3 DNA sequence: TGTGCCAGTATGGCAAGAGCCCAAGAGACCCAGTACTTC. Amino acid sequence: CASMARAQETQYF.

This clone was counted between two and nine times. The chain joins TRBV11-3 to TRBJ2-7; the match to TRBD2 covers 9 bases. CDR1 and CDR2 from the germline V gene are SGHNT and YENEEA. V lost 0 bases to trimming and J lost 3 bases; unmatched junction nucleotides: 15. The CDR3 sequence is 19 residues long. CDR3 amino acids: CASSLDQGGTSGFLYEQYF. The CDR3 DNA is TGTGCCAGCAGCTTAGATCAGGGCGGAACTAGCGGGTTTCTCTACGAGCAGTACTTC.

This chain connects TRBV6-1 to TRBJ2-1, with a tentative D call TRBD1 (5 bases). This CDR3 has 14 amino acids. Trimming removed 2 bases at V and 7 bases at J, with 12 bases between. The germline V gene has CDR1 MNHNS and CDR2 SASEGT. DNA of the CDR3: TGTGCCAGCAGTGAATTGGGCAGGGTGAATGAGCAGTTCTTC. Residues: CASSELGRVNEQFF.

This chain's CDR3 is CASSSPALAGGEQYF. DNA for the CDR3: TGTGCCAGCAGTTCGCCCGCGCTAGCGGGAGGAGAGCAGTACTTC. The chain employs TRBV27 and TRBJ2-5; 11 positions agree with TRBD2. The germline gives CDR1 MNHEY, CDR2 SMNVEV (reference sequence). V dropped 4 bases and J dropped 11; count of bases not matched to a gene: 12. The length of the CDR3 is 15 residues.

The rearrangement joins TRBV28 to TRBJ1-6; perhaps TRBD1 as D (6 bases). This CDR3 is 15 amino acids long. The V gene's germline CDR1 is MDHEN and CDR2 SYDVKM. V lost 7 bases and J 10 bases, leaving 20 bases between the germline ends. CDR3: CASTQNRVERSPLHF. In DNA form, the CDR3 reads TGTGCCAGCACTCAGAACAGGGTTGAGCGCTCACCCCTCCACTTT.

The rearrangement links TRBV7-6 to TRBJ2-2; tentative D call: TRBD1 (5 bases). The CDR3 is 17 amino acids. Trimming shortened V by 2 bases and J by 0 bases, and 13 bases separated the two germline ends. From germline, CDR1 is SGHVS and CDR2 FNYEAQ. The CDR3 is CASSLWARGANTGELFF. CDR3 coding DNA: TGTGCCAGCAGCTTATGGGCTAGGGGCGCGAACACCGGGGAGCTGTTTTTT.

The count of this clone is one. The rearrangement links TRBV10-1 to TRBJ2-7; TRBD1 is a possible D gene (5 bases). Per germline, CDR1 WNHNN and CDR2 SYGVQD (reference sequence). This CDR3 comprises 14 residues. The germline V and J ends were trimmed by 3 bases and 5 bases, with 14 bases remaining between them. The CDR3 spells CASSDGQGGDEQYF. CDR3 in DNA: TGCGCCAGCAGTGATGGCCAGGGTGGTGACGAGCAGTACTTC.

The CDR3 sequence is CASSQSVLQGKPYNEQFF. For the CDR3, the DNA is TGTGCCAGCAGCCAGAGCGTATTACAGGGAAAGCCCTACAATGAGCAGTTCTTC. The chain carries TRBV14 and TRBJ2-1; possible D gene TRBD1, 6 bases. The CDR3 sequence is 18 residues long. Trimming removed 3 bases at V and 2 bases at J, with 20 bases between. The germline gives CDR1 SGHDN, CDR2 FVKESK.

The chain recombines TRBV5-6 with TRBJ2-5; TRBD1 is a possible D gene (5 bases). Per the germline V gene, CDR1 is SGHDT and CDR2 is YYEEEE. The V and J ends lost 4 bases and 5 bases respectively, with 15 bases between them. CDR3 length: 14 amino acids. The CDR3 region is CASSGFQGVETQYF. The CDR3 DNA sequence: TGTGCCAGCAGCGGGTTCCAGGGCGTCGAGACCCAGTACTTC.

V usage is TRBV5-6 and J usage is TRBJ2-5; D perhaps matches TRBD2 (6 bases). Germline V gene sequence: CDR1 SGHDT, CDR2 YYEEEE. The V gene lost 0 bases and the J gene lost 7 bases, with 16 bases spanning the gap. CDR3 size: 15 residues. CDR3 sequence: CASSLGAGLSVTQYF. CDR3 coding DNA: TGTGCCAGCAGCTTGGGCGCGGGGCTTTCAGTGACCCAGTACTTC.